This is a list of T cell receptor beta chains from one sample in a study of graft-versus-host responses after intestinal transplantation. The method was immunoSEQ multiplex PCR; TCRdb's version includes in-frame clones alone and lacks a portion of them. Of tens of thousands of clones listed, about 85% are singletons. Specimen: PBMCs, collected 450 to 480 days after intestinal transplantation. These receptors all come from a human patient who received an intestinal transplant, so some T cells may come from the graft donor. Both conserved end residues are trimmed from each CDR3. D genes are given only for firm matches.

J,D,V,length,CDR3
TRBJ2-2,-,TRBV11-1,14,ASSLPPGPGTGELF
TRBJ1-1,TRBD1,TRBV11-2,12,ASSFHRGRTEAF
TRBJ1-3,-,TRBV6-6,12,ASSYQSDGNTIY
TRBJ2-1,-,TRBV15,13,ATSGSRDAYNEQF
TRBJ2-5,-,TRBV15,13,ATSRENSGPETQY
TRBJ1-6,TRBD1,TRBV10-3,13,AISESTGIGSPLH
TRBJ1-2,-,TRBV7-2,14,ASSLSPRDFYIGYT
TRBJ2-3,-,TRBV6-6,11,ASSLPGTDTQY
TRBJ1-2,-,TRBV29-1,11,SVEPGGNYGYT
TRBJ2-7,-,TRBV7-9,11,ASSSYSFYEQY
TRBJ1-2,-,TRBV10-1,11,ASSESRQNGYT
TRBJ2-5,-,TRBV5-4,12,ASSLVGSGETQY
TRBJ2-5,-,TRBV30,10,AWGDVSGTQY
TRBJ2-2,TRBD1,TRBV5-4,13,ASSLGTGFTGELF
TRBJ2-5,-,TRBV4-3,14,ASSQDRGGGRETQY
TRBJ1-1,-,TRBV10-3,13,AIRAPGQMNTEAF
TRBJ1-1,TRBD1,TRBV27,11,ASSLQGDTEAF
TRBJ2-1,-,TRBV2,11,ASRARYGDEQF
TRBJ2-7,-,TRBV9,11,ASSVVPNYEQY
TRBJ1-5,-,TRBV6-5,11,ASSYKGSQPQH
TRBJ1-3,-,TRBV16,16,ASSHRHPRLFSGNTIY
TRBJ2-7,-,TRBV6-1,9,ASILRNEQY
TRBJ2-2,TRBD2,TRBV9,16,ASSYLAGGPWNTGELF
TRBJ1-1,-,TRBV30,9,AWSVLGGAF
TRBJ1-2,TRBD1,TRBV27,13,ASRQRQGAYTGYT
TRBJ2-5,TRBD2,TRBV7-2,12,ASSLAGGRETQY
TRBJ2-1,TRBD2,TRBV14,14,ASSPPGTSGRDEQF
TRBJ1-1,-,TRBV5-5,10,ASSFWDTEAF
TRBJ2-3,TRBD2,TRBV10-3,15,AISESGLAGTTDTQY
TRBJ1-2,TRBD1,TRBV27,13,ASSSRTGRLKGYT
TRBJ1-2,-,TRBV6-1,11,ASIGEGPYGYT
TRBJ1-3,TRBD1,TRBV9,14,ASSAPGTGFGNTIY
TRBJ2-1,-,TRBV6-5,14,ASSYSAGPLGNEQF
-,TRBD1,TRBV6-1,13,ASSELQGRADTQH
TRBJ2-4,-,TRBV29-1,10,SVPASKNIQY
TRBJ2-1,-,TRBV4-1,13,ASSQPFSSHNEQF
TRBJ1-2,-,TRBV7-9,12,ASSPGQRSYGYT
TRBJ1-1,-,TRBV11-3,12,ASSLEGLNTEAF
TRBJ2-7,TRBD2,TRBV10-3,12,AISEGTSGYEQY
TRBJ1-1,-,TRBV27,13,ASRSTMGLNTEAF
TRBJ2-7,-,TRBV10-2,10,ASMGASYEQY
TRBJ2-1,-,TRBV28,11,ASSFGVRTPLF
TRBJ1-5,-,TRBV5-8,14,ASRPETGTRDQPQH
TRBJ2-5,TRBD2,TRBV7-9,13,ASSMTSGGIETQY
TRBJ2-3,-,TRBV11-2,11,ASTTRGTDTQY
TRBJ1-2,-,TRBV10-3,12,AISESWDNYGYT
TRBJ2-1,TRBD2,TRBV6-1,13,ASSAVGLAGNEQF
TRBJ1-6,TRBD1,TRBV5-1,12,ASSPDRGNSPLH
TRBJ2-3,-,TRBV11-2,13,ASSLGDSRTDTQY
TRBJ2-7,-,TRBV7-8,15,ASSPRGYRDYHYEQY
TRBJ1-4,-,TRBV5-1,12,ASSLDQGREKLF
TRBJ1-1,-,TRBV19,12,ASSSYRTPRGAF
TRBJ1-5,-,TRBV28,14,ASSLVAATSNQPQH